This TCR beta chain was identified during a study of shared clonotypes between healthy human individuals. Looking at the study overall: Researchers assigned three CD4 naive, three CD4 memory, two CD8 naive and one CD8 memory plate to each donor.

CDR3 length: 15 residues. CDR1 and CDR2 (germline): MNHNY, SVGAGI (reference sequence). J lost 7 bases, V lost 6 bases, and 12 bases had no gene match. About this clone itself: What it recognizes is unknown.

Broader study findings: In this cohort, only blood was sampled, and tissue repertoires likely differ. A handful of donors shared approximately 5% of their naive CD4 clonotypes.

Genomic DNA belonging to each subset was distributed in equal measure over several immunoSEQ plates. Method: immunoSEQ multiplex PCR; TCRdb's copy keeps in-frame clones and lacks some. The profile shows about a million clones, less than 85% of them singletons. The chain uses TRBV6-6 and TRBJ1-2; 9 nucleotides align to TRBD1. The sequence was collected from a young man in good health. Source material: memory CD4+ T cells sorted from blood. The subset was: CD45RA-negative fraction. CDR3 protein: CASSYTTGTGSGYTF. In DNA form, the CDR3 reads TGTGCCAGCAGCTATACAACCGGGACAGGGAGTGGCTACACCTTC.